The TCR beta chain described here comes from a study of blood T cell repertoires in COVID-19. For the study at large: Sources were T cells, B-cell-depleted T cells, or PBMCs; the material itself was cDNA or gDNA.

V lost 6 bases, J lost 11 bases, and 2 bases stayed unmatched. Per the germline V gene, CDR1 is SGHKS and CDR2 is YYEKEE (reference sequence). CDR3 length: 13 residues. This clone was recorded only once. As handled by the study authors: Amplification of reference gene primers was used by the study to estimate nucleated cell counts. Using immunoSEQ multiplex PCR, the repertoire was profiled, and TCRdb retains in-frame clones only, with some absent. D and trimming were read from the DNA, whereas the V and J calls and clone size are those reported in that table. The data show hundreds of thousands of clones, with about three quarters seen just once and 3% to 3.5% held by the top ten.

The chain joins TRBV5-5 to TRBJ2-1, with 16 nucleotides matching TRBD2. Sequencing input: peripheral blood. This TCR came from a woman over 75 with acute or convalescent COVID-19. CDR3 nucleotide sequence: TGTGCCAGCACGGGACTAGCGGGAGGGCAGCAGTTCTTC. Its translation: CASTGLAGGQQFF.